A selection of T cell receptor beta chains follows, all from one sample in a study of T cells after yellow fever vaccination. In TCRdb, the 5' RACE reads were re-called with MiXCR into one record per CDR3 protein. The sample consists of 300,000 to 350,000 distinct CDR3 sequences, around 11% of them appearing once. The specimen comprised CD4+ T cells sorted from PBMCs, sampled 45 days after the yellow fever booster vaccination. All receptors derive from a man aged 18 to 30 who received the YFV17D yellow fever vaccine. Each CDR3 is given with its conserved first and last residue. A D gene is named only where the DNA matches it firmly. Where a row states a size, it is once, few, many or the class of an expanded clone; other rows omit it.

d_gene	j_gene	len	abundance	v_gene	CDR3nt	CDR3aa
TRBD2	TRBJ2-3	18	NA	TRBV15	TGTGCCACCAGCGGGGGGCCGACTAGCGGGGGCCGGACAGATACGCAGTATTTT	CATSGGPTSGGRTDTQYF
NA	TRBJ1-2	15	few	TRBV7-8	TGTGCCAGCAGCCTGGACAGTTCAGGCCAAGGGGGCTACACCTTC	CASSLDSSGQGGYTF
TRBD2	TRBJ2-1	16	many	TRBV7-9	TGTGCCAGCAGCCAGGCGGGGGGGCGATCCTACAATGAGCAGTTCTTC	CASSQAGGRSYNEQFF
TRBD1	TRBJ2-2	15	few	TRBV7-6	TGTGCCAGCAGCGCCTGGACAGGGGACACCGGGGAGCTGTTTTTT	CASSAWTGDTGELFF
NA	TRBJ1-1	14	few	TRBV7-9	TGTGCCAGCAGCTTAATTCAGGGCGGGACTGAAGCTTTCTTT	CASSLIQGGTEAFF
NA	TRBJ1-1	13	NA	TRBV5-8	TGTGCCAGCACGATAGTCCCTCACACTGAAGCTTTCTTT	CASTIVPHTEAFF
NA	TRBJ2-5	13	few	TRBV7-8	TGTGCCAGCAGCTTCGCGGGGAGAGAGACCCAGTACTTC	CASSFAGRETQYF
NA	TRBJ1-5	13	few	TRBV7-9	TGTGCCAGCAGGGGACTTGGCAATCAGCCCCAGCATTTT	CASRGLGNQPQHF
TRBD2	TRBJ2-7	13	NA	TRBV2	TGTGCCAGCAGTGTTGCGGGGGAGATCGAGCAGTACTTC	CASSVAGEIEQYF
TRBD1	TRBJ2-5	14	few	TRBV7-9	TGTGCCAGCAGCCCCGGACAGGATCAAGAGACCCAGTACTTC	CASSPGQDQETQYF
NA	TRBJ2-1	13	many	TRBV28	TGTGCCAGCGGAATTTCAGGATACAATGAGCAGTTCTTC	CASGISGYNEQFF
NA	TRBJ1-1	12	few	TRBV6-5	TGTGCCAGCAAACGGAGAAACACTGAAGCTTTCTTT	CASKRRNTEAFF
NA	TRBJ1-2	12	many	TRBV7-9	TGTGCCAGCAGCCCGGAGAACTATGGCTACACCTTC	CASSPENYGYTF
NA	TRBJ2-3	16	NA	TRBV21-1	TGTGCCAGCAGCCGTGACAGTGAGGGACGCACAGATACGCAGTATTTT	CASSRDSEGRTDTQYF
NA	TRBJ2-1	16	NA	TRBV28	TGTGCCAGCAGTTCCGTCGGATCCGACCCGAGGCATGAGCAGTTCTTC	CASSSVGSDPRHEQFF
TRBD2	TRBJ2-3	16	few	TRBV5-4	TGTGCCAGCAGCTTCGGGGGGGCGGCGAGCACAGATACGCAGTATTTT	CASSFGGAASTDTQYF
TRBD2	TRBJ2-3	21	once	TRBV7-2	TGTGCCAGCAGCCATAGGGGTGTCGGACTAGCGGGGGTTCTGGGTACAGATACGCAGTATTTT	CASSHRGVGLAGVLGTDTQYF
NA	TRBJ2-5	12	many	TRBV7-9	TGTGCCAGCAGTCGGGCAGAAGAGACCCAGTACTTC	CASSRAEETQYF
NA	TRBJ2-4	14	many	TRBV27	TGTGCCAGCAGTTCGCCCTTAGCCAAAAACATTCAGTACTTC	CASSSPLAKNIQYF
NA	TRBJ1-1	12	NA	TRBV6-5	TGTGCCAGCAGTTACTCTGGCCGATTAGCTTTCTTT	CASSYSGRLAFF
NA	TRBJ2-1	12	NA	TRBV6-2/TRBV6-3	TGTGCCAGCAGCTACAGGGTCGATGAGCAGTTCTTC	CASSYRVDEQFF
NA	TRBJ2-3	14	few	TRBV7-2	TGTGCCAGCAGCCGGACCAATCCCCCAGATACGCAGTATTTT	CASSRTNPPDTQYF
NA	TRBJ2-1	14	few	TRBV7-2	TGTGCCAGCAGCTTAGAGGGGGGTTTCTATGAGCAGTTCTTC	CASSLEGGFYEQFF
TRBD2	TRBJ2-1	15	NA	TRBV7-9	TGTGCCAGCAGCCGAAGCGGGACTACCTACAATGAGCAGTTCTTC	CASSRSGTTYNEQFF
TRBD1	TRBJ2-3	16	few	TRBV7-3	TGTGCCAGCAGCTCAACCCGGGACAGGGGGGCAGATACGCAGTATTTT	CASSSTRDRGADTQYF
NA	TRBJ2-7	15	NA	TRBV6-4	TGTGCCAGCAGTGCTCAACAGGGAGGTTACTACGAGCAGTACTTC	CASSAQQGGYYEQYF
NA	TRBJ1-3	13	NA	TRBV12-3/TRBV12-4	TGTGCCAGTGGGGGTATCTCTGGAAACACCATATATTTT	CASGGISGNTIYF
NA	TRBJ2-5	12	many	TRBV7-9	TGTGCCAGCAGCTTAGGAGGCCGGACCCAGTACTTC	CASSLGGRTQYF
NA	TRBJ2-5	14	NA	TRBV5-4	TGTGCCAGCAGCTTGGCCGGCATTCGGGAGACCCAGTACTTC	CASSLAGIRETQYF
NA	TRBJ2-7	13	many	TRBV5-4	TGTGCCAGCAGCTTCTTCGATACTCGGGAGCAGTACTTC	CASSFFDTREQYF
NA	TRBJ2-1	13	NA	TRBV25-1	TGTGCCAGCAAACAGGCCTCGAGGAGTGAGCAGTTCTTC	CASKQASRSEQFF
NA	TRBJ2-5	14	many	TRBV20-1	TGCAGTGTTAGGACAGCGAGACTACAAGAGACCCAGTACTTC	CSVRTARLQETQYF
NA	TRBJ2-5	13	few	TRBV5-1	TGCGCCAGCGGCGCGGGGCTTCAAGAGACCCAGTACTTC	CASGAGLQETQYF
TRBD2	TRBJ2-1	16	few	TRBV5-1	TGCGCCAGCAGCTTGATGGGGACTAGCCTTTACAATGAGCAGTTCTTC	CASSLMGTSLYNEQFF
NA	TRBJ2-5	13	many	TRBV19	TGTGCCAGTAGTACAACCCAGCGGGAGACCCAGTACTTC	CASSTTQRETQYF
NA	TRBJ1-5	14	many	TRBV20-1	TGCAGTGCTAGAGATGGGCCCTCCCGTCAGCCCCAGCATTTT	CSARDGPSRQPQHF
NA	TRBJ1-2	13	many	TRBV7-3	TGTGCCAGCAGTGATGGGAGTGGGTATGGCTACACCTTC	CASSDGSGYGYTF
TRBD2	TRBJ2-5	16	few	TRBV7-2	TGTGCCAGCAGCTTAGCGACTAGCGGGGGCTGGGAGACCCAGTACTTC	CASSLATSGGWETQYF
NA	TRBJ1-1	13	NA	TRBV20-1	TGCAGTGCTAGAGGCGGATCGAACACTGAAGCTTTCTTT	CSARGGSNTEAFF
TRBD1	TRBJ1-2	14	NA	TRBV11-2	TGTGCCAGCACTCCCGACAGGGGAGTTTATGGCTACACCTTC	CASTPDRGVYGYTF
TRBD1	TRBJ2-7	17	few	TRBV3-1	TGTGCCAGCAGCCAAGACTCAGACAGGGCCACCGTTAACGAGCAGTACTTC	CASSQDSDRATVNEQYF
NA	TRBJ2-5	14	once	TRBV20-1	TGCAGTGCTAGACTAGCAATCGGGCAAGAGACCCAGTACTTC	CSARLAIGQETQYF